This TCR beta chain is drawn from a study of blood T cell repertoires in COVID-19. Study-wide background: Specimens from acute and convalescent COVID-19 originated in the United States, Italy and Spain. T cells, B-cell-depleted T cells, or PBMCs provided the cDNA or gDNA that served as material.

Trimming shortened V by 1 base and J by 9 bases, and 7 bases separated the two germline ends. Germline V gives CDR1 MGHRA, CDR2 YSYEKL. The CDR3 is 11 residues long. Original processing methods: Reference gene primer amplification yielded estimated nucleated cell counts. Sequencing was performed with immunoSEQ multiplex PCR; in TCRdb, only in-frame clones are kept and a portion is missing. V and J calls and clone size are given by that table; D and trimming were obtained from the DNA. Of around 55,000 clones listed, roughly 85% are singletons. This clone came up many times. The TCR was taken from a human donor in a cohort sampled during active COVID-19. Sequenced input: peripheral blood. V gene TRBV4-1 combines with J gene TRBJ2-7; no reliable D call. The CDR3 is CASSQAGPQYF. Written as DNA, the CDR3 is TGCGCCAGCAGCCAAGCGGGTCCGCAGTACTTC.